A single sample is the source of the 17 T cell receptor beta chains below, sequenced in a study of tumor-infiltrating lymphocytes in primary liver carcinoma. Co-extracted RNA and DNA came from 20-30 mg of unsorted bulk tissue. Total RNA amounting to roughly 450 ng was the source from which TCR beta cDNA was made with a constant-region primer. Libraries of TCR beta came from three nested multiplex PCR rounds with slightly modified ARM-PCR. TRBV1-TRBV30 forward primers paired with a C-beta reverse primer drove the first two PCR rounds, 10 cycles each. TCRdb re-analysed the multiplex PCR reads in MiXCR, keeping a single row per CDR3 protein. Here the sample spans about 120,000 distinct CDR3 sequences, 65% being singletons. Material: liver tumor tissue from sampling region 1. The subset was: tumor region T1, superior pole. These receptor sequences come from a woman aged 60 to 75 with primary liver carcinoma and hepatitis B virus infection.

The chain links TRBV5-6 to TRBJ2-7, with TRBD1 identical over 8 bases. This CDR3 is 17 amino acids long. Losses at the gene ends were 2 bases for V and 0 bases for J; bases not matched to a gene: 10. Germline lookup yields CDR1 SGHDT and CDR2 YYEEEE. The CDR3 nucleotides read TGTGCCAGCAGCTTTACGGGACAGGTAGTTTTCTCCTACGAGCAGTACTTC. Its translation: CASSFTGQVVFSYEQYF. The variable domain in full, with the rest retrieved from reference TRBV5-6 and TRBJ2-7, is DAGVTQSPTHLIKTRGQQVTLRCSPKSGHDTVSWYQQALGQGPQFIFQYYEEEERQRGNFPDRFSGHQFPNYSSELNVNALLLGDSALYLCASSFTGQVVFSYEQYFGPGTRLTVT.

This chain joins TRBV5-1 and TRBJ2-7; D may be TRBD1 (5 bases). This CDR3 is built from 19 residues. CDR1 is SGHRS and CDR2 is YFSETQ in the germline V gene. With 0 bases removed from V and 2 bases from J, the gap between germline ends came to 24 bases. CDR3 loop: CASSLGRQGKAGPTYEQYF. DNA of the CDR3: TGCGCCAGCAGCTTGGGTCGGCAGGGAAAAGCTGGACCTACCTACGAGCAGTACTTC.

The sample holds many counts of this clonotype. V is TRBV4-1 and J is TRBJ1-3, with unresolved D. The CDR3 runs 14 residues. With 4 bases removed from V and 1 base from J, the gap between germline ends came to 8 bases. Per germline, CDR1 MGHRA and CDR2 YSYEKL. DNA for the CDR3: TGCGCCAGCAGCCCCCGGGAGTCTGGAAACACCATATATTTT. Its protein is CASSPRESGNTIYF.

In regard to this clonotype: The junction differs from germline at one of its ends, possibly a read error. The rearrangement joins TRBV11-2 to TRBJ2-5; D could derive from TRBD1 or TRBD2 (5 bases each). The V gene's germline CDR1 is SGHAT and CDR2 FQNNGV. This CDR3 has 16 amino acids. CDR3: CASAEGWGATFETQYF. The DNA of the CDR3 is TGTGCCAGCGCCGAGGGGTGGGGCGCGACATTTGAGACTCAGTACTTC. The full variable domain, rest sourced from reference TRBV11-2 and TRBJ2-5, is EAGVAQSPRYKIIEKRQSVAFWCNPISGHATLYWYQQILGQGPKLLIQFQNNGVVDDSQLPKDRFSAERLKGVDSTLKIQPAKLEDSAVYLCASAEGWGATFETQYFGPGTRLLVL.

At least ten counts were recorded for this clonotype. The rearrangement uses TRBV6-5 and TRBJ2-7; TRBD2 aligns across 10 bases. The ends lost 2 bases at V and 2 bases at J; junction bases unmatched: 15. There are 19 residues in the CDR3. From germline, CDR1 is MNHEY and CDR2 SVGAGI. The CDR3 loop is CASSYKGTSAQTPAYEQYF. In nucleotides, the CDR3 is TGTGCCAGCAGTTACAAAGGGACTAGCGCTCAGACCCCAGCCTACGAGCAGTACTTC.

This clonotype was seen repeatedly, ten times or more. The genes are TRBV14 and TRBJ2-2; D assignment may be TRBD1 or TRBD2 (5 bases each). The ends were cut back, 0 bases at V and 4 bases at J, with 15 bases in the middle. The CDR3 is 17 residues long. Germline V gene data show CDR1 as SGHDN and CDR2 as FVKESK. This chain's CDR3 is CASSQDRTGRVTGELFF. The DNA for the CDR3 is TGTGCCAGCAGCCAAGATCGTACGGGACGGGTCACCGGGGAGCTGTTTTTT. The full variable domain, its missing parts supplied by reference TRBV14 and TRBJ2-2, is EAGVTQFPSHSVIEKGQTVTLRCDPISGHDNLYWYRRVMGKEIKFLLHFVKESKQDESGMPNNRFLAERTGGTYSTLKVQPAELEDSGVYFCASSQDRTGRVTGELFFGEGSRLTVL.

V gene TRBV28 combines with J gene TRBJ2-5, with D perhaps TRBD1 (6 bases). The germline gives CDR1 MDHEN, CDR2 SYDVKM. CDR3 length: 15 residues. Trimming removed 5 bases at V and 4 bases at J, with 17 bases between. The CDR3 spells CASSLGGLYRETQYF. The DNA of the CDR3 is TGTGCCAGCAGTCTTGGGGGCTTGTACCGAGAGACCCAGTACTTC. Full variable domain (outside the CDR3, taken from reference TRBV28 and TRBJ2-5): DVKVTQSSRYLVKRTGEKVFLECVQDMDHENMFWYRQDPGLGLRLIYFSYDVKMKEKGDIPEGYSVSREKKERFSLILESASTNQTSMYLCASSLGGLYRETQYFGPGTRLLVL.

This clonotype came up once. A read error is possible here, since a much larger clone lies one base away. CDR3 amino acids: CSVEDGVGYGYTF. CDR3 nucleotide sequence: TGCAGCGTTGAAGACGGGGTGGGCTATGGCTACACCTTC. V is TRBV29-1 and J is TRBJ1-2; unclear D gene. The CDR3 covers 13 residues. The germline V gene encodes CDR1 SQVTM and CDR2 ANQGSEA. V was trimmed by 0 bases and J by 4 bases, leaving 9 bases between them.

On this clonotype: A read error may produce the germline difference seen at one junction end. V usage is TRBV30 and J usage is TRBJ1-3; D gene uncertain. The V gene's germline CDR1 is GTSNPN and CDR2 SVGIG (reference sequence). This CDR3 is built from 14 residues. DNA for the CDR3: TGTGTCTGGAGTATATTGGGTCGGGGAAACACCATATATTTT. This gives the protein CVWSILGRGNTIYF.

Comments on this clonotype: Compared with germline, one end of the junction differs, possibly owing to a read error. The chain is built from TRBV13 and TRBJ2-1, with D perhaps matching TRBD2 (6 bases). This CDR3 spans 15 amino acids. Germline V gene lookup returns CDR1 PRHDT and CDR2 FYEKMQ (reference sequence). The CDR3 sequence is CANSTGTASYNEQFF. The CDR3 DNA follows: TGTGCCAACAGCACCGGGACTGCCTCCTACAATGAGCAGTTCTTC. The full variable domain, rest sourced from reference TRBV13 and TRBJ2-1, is AAGVIQSPRHLIKEKRETATLKCYPIPRHDTVYWYQQGPGQDPQFLISFYEKMQSDKGSIPDRFSAQQFSDYHSELNMSSLELGDSALYFCANSTGTASYNEQFFGPGTRLTVL.

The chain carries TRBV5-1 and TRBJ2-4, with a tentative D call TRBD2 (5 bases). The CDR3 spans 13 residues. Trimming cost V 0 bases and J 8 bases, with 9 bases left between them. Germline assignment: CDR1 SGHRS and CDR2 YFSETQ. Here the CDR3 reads CASSLAGIDIQYF. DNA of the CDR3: TGCGCCAGCAGCTTGGCCGGGATTGACATTCAGTACTTC.

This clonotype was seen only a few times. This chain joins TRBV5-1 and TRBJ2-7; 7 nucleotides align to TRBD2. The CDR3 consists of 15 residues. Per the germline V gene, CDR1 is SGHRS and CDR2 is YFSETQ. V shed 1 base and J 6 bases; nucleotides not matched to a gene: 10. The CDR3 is CASSLFSGPGGEQYF. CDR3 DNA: TGCGCCAGCAGCTTGTTCTCGGGGCCGGGGGGCGAGCAGTACTTC.

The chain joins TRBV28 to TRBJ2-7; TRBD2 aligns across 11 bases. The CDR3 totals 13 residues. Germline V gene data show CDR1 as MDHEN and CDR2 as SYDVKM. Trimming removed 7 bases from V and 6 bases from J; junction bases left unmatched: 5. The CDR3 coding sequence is TGTGCCAGCATCCCCGGACTAGCGGGCGAGCAGTACTTC. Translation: CASIPGLAGEQYF.

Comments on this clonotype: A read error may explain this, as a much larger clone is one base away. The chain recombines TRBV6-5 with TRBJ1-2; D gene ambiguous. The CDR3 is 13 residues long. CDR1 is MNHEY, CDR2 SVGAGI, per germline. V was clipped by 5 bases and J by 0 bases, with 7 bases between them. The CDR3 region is CASSHTTNYGYTF. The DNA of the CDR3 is TGTGCCAGCAGTCACACAACTAACTATGGCTACACCTTC.

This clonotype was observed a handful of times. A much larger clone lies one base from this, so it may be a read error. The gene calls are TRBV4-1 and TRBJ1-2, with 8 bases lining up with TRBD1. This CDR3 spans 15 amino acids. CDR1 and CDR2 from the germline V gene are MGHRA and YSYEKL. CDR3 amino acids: CASSQDGTGPYSYTF. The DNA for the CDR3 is TGCGCCAGCAGCCAAGATGGGACAGGTCCCTATAGCTACACCTTC.

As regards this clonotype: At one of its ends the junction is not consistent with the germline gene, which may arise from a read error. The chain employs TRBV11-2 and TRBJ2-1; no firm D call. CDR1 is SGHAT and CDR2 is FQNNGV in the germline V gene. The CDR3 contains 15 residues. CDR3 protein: CASSLHPRVYNERFF. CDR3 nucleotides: TGTGCCAGCAGCTTACACCCTAGGGTCTACAATGAGCGGTTCTTC.

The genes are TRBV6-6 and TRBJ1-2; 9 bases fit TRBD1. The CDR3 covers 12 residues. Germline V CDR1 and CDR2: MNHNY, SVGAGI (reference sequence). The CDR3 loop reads CTVQQGAYGYTF. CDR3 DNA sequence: TGTACTGTCCAACAGGGGGCCTATGGCTACACCTTC.